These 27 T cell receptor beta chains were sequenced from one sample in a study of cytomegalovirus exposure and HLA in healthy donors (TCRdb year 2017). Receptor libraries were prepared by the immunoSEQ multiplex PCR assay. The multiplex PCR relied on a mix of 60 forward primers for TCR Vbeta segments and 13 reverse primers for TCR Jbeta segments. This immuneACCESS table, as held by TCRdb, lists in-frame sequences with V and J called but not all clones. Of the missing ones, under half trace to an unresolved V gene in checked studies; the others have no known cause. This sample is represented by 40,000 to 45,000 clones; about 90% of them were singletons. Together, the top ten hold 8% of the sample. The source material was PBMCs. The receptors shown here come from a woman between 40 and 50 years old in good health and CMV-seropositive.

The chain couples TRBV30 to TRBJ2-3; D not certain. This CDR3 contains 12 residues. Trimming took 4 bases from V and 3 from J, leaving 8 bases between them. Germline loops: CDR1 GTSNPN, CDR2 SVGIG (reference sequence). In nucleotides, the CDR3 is TGTGCCTGGACCACTGTGACAGATACGCAGTATTTT. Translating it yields CAWTTVTDTQYF.

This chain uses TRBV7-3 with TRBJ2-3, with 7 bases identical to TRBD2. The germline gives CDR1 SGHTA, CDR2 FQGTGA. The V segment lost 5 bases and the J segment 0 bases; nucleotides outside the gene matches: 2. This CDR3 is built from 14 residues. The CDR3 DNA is TGTGCCAGCAGCCCGACTAGCAGCACAGATACGCAGTATTTT. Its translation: CASSPTSSTDTQYF.

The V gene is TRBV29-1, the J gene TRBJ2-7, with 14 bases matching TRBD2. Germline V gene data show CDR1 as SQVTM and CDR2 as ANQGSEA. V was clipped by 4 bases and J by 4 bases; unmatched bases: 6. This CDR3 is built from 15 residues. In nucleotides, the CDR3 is TGCAGCGTTGGGGGACTAGCGGGAGAAAGGTACGAGCAGTACTTC. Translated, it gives CSVGGLAGERYEQYF.

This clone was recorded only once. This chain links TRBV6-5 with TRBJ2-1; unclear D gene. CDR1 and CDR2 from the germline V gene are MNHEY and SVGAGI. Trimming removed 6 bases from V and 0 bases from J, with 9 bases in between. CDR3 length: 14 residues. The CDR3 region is CASRERVSYNEQFF. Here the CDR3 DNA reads TGTGCCAGCAGAGAGCGTGTCTCCTACAATGAGCAGTTCTTC.

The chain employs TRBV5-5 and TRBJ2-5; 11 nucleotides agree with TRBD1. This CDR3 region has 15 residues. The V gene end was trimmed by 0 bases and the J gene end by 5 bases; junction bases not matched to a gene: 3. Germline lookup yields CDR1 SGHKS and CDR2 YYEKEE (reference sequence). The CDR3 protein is CASSLVGTGGETQYF. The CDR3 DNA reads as TGTGCCAGCAGCTTGGTCGGGACAGGGGGGGAGACCCAGTACTTC. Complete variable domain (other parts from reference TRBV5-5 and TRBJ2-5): DAGVTQSPTHLIKTRGQQVTLRCSPISGHKSVSWYQQVLGQGPQFIFQYYEKEERGRGNFPDRFSARQFPNYSSELNVNALLLGDSALYLCASSLVGTGGETQYFGPGTRLLVL.

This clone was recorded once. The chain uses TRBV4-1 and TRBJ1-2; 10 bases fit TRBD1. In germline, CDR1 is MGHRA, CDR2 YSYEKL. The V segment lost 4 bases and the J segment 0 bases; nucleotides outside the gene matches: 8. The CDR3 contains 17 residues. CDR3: CASSRGTGDLTNYGYTF. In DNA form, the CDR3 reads TGCGCCAGCAGCCGCGGGACAGGGGACTTAACTAACTATGGCTACACCTTC.

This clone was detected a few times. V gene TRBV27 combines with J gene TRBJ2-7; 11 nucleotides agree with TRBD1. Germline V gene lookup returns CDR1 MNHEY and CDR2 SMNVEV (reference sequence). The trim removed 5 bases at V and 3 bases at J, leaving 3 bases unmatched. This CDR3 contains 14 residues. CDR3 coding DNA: TGTGCCAGCAGTACCGGGACAGGGGGCTACGAGCAGTACTTC. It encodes CASSTGTGGYEQYF.

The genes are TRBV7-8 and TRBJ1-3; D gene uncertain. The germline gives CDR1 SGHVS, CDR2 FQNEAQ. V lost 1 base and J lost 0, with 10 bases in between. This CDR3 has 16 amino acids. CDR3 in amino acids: CASSLGGQISGNTIYF. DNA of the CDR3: TGTGCCAGCAGCTTAGGAGGTCAGATCTCTGGAAACACCATATATTTT.

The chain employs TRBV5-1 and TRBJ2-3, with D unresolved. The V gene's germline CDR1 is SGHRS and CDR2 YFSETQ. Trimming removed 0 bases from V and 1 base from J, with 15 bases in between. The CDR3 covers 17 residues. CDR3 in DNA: TGCGCCAGCAGCTTGGCCGTTATGACTCCCGGCACAGATACGCAGTATTTT. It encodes CASSLAVMTPGTDTQYF.

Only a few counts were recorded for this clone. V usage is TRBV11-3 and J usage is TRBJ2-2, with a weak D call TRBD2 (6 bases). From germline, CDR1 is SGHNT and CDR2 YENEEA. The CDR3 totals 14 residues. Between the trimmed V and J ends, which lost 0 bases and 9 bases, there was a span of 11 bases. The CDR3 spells CASSLDQTSRELFF. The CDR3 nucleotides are TGTGCCAGCAGCTTAGATCAAACTAGCCGGGAGCTGTTTTTT.

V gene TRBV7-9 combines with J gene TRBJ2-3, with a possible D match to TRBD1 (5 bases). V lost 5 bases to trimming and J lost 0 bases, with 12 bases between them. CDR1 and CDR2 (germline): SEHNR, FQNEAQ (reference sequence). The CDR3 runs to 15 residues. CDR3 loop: CASSTHKGSTDTQYF. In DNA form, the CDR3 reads TGTGCCAGCAGCACTCATAAGGGGAGCACAGATACGCAGTATTTT.

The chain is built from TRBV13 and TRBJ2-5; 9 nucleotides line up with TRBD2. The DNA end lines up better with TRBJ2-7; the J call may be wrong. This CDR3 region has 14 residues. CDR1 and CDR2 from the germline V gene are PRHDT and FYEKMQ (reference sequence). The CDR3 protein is CASSFSGSWNEQYF. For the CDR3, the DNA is TGTGCCAGCAGCTTTAGCGGGAGCTGGAACGAGCAGTACTTC.

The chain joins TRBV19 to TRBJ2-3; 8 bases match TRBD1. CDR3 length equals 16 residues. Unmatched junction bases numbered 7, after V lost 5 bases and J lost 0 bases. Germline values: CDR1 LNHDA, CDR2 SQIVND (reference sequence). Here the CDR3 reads CASSPRTGISTDTQYF. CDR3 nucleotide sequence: TGTGCCAGTAGTCCTAGGACAGGGATTAGCACAGATACGCAGTATTTT.

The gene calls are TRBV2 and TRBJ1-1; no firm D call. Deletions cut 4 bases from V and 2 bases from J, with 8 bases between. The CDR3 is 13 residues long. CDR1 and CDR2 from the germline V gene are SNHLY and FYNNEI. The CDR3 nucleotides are TGTGCCAGCAGTGTGCACCTAAACACTGAAGCTTTCTTT. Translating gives CASSVHLNTEAFF.

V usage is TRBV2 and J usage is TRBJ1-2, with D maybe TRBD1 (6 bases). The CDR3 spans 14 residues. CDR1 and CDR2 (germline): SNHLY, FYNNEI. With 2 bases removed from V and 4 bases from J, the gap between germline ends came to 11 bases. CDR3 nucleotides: TGTGCCAGCAGTGAAAGCAGGGGCCTCTATGGCTACACCTTC. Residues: CASSESRGLYGYTF.

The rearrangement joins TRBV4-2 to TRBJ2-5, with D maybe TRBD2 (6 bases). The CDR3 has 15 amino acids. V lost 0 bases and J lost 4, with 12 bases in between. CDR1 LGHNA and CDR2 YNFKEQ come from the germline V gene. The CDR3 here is CASSQDLRGGETQYF. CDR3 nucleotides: TGTGCCAGCAGCCAAGATCTGCGGGGAGGAGAGACCCAGTACTTC.

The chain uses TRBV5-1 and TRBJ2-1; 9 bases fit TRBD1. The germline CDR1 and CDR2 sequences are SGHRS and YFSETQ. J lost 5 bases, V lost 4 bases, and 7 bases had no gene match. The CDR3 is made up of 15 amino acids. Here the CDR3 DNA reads TGCGCCAGCAGCGACGGGACAGGGCCCAACAATGAGCAGTTCTTC. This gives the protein CASSDGTGPNNEQFF.

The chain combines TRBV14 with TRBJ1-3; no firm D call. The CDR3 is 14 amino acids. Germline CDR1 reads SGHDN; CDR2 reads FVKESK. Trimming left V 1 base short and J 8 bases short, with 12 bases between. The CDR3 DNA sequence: TGTGCCAGCAGCCAAGCCCTAGTAGAAGACACCATATATTTT. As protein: CASSQALVEDTIYF.

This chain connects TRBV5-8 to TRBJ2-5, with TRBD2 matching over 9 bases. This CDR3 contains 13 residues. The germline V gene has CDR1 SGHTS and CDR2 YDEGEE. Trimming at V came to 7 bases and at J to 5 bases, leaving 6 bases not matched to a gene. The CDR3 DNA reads TGTGCCAGCGGGGGACTAGCTCGCGAGACCCAGTACTTC. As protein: CASGGLARETQYF.

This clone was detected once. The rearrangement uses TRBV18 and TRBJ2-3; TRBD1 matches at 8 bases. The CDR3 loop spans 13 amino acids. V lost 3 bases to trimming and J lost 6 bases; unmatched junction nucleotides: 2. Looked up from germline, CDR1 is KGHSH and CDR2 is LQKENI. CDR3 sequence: CASSPQGADTQYF. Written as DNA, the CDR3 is TGTGCCAGCTCACCGCAGGGGGCGGATACGCAGTATTTT.

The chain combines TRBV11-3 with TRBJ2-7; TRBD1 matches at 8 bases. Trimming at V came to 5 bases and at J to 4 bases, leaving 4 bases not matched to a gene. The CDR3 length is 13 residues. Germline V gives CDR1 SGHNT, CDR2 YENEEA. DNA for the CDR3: TGTGCCAGCAGCACCCGACAGGGGTACGAGCAGTACTTC. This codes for CASSTRQGYEQYF.

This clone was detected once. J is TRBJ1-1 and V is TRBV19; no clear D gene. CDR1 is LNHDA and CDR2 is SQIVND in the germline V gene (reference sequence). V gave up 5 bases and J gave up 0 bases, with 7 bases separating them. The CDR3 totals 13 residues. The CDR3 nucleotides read TGTGCCAGTAGTGCACAGATGAACACTGAAGCTTTCTTT. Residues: CASSAQMNTEAFF. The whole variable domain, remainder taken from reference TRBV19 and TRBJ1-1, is DGGITQSPKYLFRKEGQNVTLSCEQNLNHDAMYWYRQDPGQGLRLIYYSQIVNDFQKGDIAEGYSVSREKKESFPLTVTSAQKNPTAFYLCASSAQMNTEAFFGQGTRLTVV.

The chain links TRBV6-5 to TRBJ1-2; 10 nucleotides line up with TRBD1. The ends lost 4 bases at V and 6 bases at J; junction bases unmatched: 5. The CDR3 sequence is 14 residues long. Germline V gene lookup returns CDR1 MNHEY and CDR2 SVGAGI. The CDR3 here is CASSWAGTGDGYTF. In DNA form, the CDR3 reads TGTGCCAGCAGTTGGGCCGGGACAGGGGATGGCTACACCTTC.

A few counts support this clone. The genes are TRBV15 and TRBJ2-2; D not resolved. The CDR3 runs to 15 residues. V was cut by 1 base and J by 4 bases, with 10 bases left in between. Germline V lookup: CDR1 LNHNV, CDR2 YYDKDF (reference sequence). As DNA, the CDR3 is TGTGCCACCAGCAGAGCGTTGCTACCCACCGGGGAGCTGTTTTTT. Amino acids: CATSRALLPTGELFF.

The CDR3 DNA sequence: TGTGCCATCAGTTCCCAGACTAGAAGGGGCAATGAGCAGTTCTTC. This translates into CAISSQTRRGNEQFF. The gene calls are TRBV10-3 and TRBJ2-1, with D perhaps matching TRBD2 (6 bases). This CDR3 has 15 amino acids. Germline V gives CDR1 ENHRY, CDR2 SYGVKD. Trimming cost V 5 bases and J 6 bases, with 17 bases left between them.

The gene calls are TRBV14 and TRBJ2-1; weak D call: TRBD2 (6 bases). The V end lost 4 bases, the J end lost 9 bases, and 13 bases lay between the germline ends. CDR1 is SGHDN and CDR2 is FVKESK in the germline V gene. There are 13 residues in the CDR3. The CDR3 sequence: CASSPVGGAEQFF. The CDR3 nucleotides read TGTGCCAGCAGCCCCGTCGGGGGAGCTGAGCAGTTCTTC.

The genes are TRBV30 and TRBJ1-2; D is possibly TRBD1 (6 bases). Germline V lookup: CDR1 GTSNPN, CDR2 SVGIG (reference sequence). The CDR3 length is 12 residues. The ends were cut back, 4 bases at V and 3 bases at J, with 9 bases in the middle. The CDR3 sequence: CAWKGQYYGYTF. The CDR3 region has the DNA TGTGCCTGGAAGGGACAATACTATGGCTACACCTTC. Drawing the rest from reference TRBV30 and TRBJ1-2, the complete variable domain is SQTIHQWPATLVQPVGSPLSLECTVEGTSNPNLYWYRQAAGRGLQLLFYSVGIGQISSEVPQNLSASRPQDRQFILSSKKLLLSDSGFYLCAWKGQYYGYTFGSGTRLTVV.